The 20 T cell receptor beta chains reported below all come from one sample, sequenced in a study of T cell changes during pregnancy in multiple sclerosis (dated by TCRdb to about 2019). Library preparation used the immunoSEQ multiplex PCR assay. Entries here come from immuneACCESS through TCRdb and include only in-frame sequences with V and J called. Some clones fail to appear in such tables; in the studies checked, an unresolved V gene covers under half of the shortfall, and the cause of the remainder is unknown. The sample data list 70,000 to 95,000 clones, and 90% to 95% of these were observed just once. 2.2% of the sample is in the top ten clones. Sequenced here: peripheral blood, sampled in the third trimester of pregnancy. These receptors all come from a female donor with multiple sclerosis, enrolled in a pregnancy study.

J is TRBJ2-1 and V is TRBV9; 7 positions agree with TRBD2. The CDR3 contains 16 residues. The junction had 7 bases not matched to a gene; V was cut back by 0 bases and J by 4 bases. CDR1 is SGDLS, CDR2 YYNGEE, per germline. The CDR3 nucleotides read TGTGCCAGCAGCGTAGCTACGAGCGGGGCTTACAATGAGCAGTTCTTC. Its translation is CASSVATSGAYNEQFF. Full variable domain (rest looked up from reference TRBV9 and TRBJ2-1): DSGVTQTPKHLITATGQRVTLRCSPRSGDLSVYWYQQSLDQGLQFLIQYYNGEERAKGNILERFSAQQFPDLHSELNLSSLELGDSALYFCASSVATSGAYNEQFFGPGTRLTVL.

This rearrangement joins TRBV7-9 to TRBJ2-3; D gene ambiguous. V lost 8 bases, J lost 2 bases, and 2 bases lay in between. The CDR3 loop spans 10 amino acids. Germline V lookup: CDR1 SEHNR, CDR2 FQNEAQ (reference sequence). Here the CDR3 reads CASLTDTQYF. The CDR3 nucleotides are TGTGCCAGCCTCACAGATACGCAGTATTTT.

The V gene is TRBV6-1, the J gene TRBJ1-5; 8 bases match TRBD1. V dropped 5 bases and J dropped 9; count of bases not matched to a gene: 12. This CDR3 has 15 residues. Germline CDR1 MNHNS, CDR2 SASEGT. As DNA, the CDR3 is TGTGCCAGCAGTCCCGGGACAGGCGCAAAAGGGCCCCAGCATTTT. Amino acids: CASSPGTGAKGPQHF.

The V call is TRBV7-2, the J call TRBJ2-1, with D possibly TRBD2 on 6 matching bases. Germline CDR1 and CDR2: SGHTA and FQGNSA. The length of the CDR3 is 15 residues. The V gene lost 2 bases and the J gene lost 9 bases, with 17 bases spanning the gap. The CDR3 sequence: CASSLNGGVTGEQFF. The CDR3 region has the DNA TGTGCCAGCAGCTTAAACGGGGGAGTAACAGGTGAGCAGTTCTTC.

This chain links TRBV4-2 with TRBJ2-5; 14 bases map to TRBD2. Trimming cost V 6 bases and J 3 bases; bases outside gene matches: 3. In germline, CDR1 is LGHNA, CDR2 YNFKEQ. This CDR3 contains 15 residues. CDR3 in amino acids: CASRRGLAGEETQYF. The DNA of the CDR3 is TGTGCCAGCAGACGGGGACTAGCGGGAGAAGAGACCCAGTACTTC.

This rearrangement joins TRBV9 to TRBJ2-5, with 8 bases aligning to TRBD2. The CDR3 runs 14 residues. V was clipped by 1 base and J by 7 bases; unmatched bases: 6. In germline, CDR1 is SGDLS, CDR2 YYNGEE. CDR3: CASSVSGSIVTQYF. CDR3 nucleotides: TGTGCCAGCAGCGTAAGCGGGAGTATCGTGACCCAGTACTTC.

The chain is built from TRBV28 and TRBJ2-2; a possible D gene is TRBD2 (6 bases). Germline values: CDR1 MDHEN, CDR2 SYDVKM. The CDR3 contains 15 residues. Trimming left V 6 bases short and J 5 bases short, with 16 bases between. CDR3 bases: TGTGCCAGCAGGGCCGGGACTTTCCCAACCGGGGAGCTGTTTTTT. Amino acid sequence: CASRAGTFPTGELFF.

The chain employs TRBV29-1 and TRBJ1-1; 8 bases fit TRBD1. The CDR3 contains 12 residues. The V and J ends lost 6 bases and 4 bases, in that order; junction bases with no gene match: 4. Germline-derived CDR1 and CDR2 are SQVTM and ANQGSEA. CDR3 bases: TGCAGCGTGACAGGGGTACGCACTGAAGCTTTCTTT. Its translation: CSVTGVRTEAFF.

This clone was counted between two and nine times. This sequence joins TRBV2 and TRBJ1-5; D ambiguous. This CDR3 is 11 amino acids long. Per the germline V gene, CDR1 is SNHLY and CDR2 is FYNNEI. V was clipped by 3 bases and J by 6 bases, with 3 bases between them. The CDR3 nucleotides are TGTGCCAGCAGTGACGGTCAGCCCCAGCATTTT. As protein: CASSDGQPQHF.

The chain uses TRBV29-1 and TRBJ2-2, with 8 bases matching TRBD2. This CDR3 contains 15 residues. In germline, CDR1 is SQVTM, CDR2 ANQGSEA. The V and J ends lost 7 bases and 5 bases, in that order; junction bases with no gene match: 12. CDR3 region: CSAGGGLGSTGELFF. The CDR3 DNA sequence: TGCAGCGCTGGCGGGGGGCTGGGGAGTACCGGGGAGCTGTTTTTT.

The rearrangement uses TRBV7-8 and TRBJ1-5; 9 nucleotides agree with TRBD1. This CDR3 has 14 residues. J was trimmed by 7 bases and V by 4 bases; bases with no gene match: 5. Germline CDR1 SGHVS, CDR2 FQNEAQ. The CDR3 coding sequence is TGTGCCAGCAGCTCAGCGGGACAGGGACAGCCCCAGCATTTT. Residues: CASSSAGQGQPQHF.

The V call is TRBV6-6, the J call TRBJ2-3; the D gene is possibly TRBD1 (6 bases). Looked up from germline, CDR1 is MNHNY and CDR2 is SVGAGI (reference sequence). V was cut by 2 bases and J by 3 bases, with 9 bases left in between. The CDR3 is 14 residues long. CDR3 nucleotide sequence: TGTGCCAGCAGTTACCAAGGGGGTACAGATACGCAGTATTTT. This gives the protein CASSYQGGTDTQYF.

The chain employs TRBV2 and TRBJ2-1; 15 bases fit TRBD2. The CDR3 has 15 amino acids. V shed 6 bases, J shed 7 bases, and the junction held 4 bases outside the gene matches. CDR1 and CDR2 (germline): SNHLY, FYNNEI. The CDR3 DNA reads TGTGCCAGCAGGATGGGACTAGCGGGAGGTAATGAGCAGTTCTTC. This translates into CASRMGLAGGNEQFF.

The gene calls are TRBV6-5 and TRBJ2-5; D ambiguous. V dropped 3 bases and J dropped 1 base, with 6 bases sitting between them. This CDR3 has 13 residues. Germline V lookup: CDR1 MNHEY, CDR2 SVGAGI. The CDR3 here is CASSYVLQETQYF. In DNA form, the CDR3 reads TGTGCCAGCAGTTATGTCCTCCAAGAGACCCAGTACTTC.

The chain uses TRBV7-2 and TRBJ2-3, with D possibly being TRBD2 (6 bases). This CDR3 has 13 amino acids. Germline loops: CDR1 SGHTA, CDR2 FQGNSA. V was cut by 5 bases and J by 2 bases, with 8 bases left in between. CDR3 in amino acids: CASSPGVTDTQYF. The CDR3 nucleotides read TGTGCCAGCAGCCCGGGGGTCACAGATACGCAGTATTTT.

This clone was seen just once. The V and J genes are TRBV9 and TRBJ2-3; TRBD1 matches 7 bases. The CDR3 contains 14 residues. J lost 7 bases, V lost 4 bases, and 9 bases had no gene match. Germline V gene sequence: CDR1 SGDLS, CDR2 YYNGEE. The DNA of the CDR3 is TGTGCCAGCAGCTCAGGGAGCAGGGGGAATACGCAGTATTTT. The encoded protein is CASSSGSRGNTQYF.

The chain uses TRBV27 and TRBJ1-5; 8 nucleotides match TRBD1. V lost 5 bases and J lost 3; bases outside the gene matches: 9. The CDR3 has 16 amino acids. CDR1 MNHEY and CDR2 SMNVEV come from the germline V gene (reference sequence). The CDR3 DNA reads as TGTGCCAGCAGTCTTACCGGGACAGGCGTCAATCAGCCCCAGCATTTT. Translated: CASSLTGTGVNQPQHF.

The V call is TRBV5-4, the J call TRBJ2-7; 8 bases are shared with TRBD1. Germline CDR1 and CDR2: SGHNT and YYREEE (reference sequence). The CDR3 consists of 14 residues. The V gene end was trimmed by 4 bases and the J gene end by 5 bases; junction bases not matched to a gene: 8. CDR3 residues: CASSLGQGRNEQYF. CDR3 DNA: TGTGCCAGCAGCCTCGGACAGGGTAGGAACGAGCAGTACTTC.

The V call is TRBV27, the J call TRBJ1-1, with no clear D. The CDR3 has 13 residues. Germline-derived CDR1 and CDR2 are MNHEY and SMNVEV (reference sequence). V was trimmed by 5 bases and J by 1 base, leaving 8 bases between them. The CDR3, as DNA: TGTGCCAGCAGTCTGTTCCCGAACACTGAAGCTTTCTTT. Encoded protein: CASSLFPNTEAFF.

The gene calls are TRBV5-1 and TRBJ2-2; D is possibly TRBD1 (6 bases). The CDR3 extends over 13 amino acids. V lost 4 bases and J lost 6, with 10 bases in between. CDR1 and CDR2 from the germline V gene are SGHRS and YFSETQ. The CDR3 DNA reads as TGCGCCAGCAGCCCTACAGGGCCCGGGGAGCTGTTTTTT. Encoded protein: CASSPTGPGELFF.